The entry that follows covers one T cell receptor beta chain sequence. The sample belongs to a study of blood T cell repertoires in COVID-19. Overall study context: COVID-19 samples from acute and convalescent phases originated in the United States, Italy and Spain. In each case, the material was cDNA or gDNA derived from T cells, B-cell-depleted T cells, or PBMCs.

Original handling: For nucleated cells, counts were estimated from reference gene primer amplification. Data came from immunoSEQ multiplex PCR; TCRdb stores just in-frame clones and leaves some out. The DNA was the basis for D and trimming; V, J and clone size are from that table. This table has about 22,000 clones, over 70% appearing once. This CDR3 spans 15 amino acids. CDR1 SGHRS and CDR2 YFSETQ come from the germline V gene. Trimming pared 3 bases from V and 3 bases from J, leaving 16 bases between. This clonotype was obtained from a man at least 80 years old with active or convalescent COVID-19. This chain connects TRBV5-1 to TRBJ2-7; perhaps TRBD2 as D (6 bases). The sequenced sample consisted of peripheral blood. In nucleotides, the CDR3 is TGCGCCAGCAGCTCGGGTGGCGTGCGGGGCTACGAGCAGTACTTC. Translation gives CASSSGGVRGYEQYF.